Each of the 27 T cell receptor beta chains below was sequenced from the same sample in a study of cytomegalovirus exposure and HLA in healthy donors. TCRdb keeps only in-frame clones here, not all; method: immunoSEQ multiplex PCR. This repertoire shows 65,000 or so clones, about 94% found once; its top ten account for 4% to 5.5%. The sequencing sample was made of PBMCs. The origin of the receptors is a man aged 18 to 30 in good health and CMV-seropositive.

J is TRBJ1-2 and V is TRBV15, with 7 positions matching TRBD1. This CDR3 has 16 amino acids. The germline gives CDR1 LNHNV, CDR2 YYDKDF (reference sequence). V lost 0 bases to trimming and J lost 6 bases; unmatched junction nucleotides: 10. CDR3 in amino acids: CATSRDNTGDRNGYTF. The CDR3, as DNA: TGTGCCACCAGCAGAGATAACACAGGGGATAGGAATGGCTACACCTTC.

V usage is TRBV7-2 and J usage is TRBJ2-1; D may be TRBD1 (5 bases). Germline V gene data show CDR1 as SGHTA and CDR2 as FQGNSA. The CDR3 length is 15 residues. V gave up 6 bases and J gave up 0 bases, with 12 bases separating them. The CDR3 DNA reads TGTGCCAGCAGACTCAAAGGGGTCTCCTACAATGAGCAGTTCTTC. Translating it yields CASRLKGVSYNEQFF.

V usage is TRBV6-6 and J usage is TRBJ1-5, with a weak D call TRBD1 (5 bases). The CDR3 contains 14 residues. V lost 6 bases and J lost 3, with 12 bases in between. Per germline, CDR1 MNHNY and CDR2 SVGAGI (reference sequence). The CDR3 region is CASRPGINNQPQHF. CDR3 DNA: TGTGCCAGCAGGCCAGGGATTAACAATCAGCCCCAGCATTTT.

V usage is TRBV6-1 and J usage is TRBJ1-1; D not certain. Germline-derived CDR1 and CDR2 are MNHNS and SASEGT. The CDR3 has 13 amino acids. Trimming removed 3 bases from V and 1 base from J, with 6 bases in between. CDR3 residues: CASSDPWNTEAFF. CDR3 bases: TGTGCCAGCAGTGATCCGTGGAACACTGAAGCTTTCTTT.

The chain employs TRBV7-9 and TRBJ2-1; the match to TRBD1 covers 9 bases. This CDR3 is built from 16 residues. V dropped 3 bases and J dropped 3; count of bases not matched to a gene: 6. Germline-derived CDR1 and CDR2 are SEHNR and FQNEAQ (reference sequence). DNA of the CDR3: TGTGCCAGCAGCTTCCCTCAGGGACAGGGCTACAATGAGCAGTTCTTC. Translated, it gives CASSFPQGQGYNEQFF.

The V gene is TRBV19, the J gene TRBJ1-2, with D perhaps matching TRBD1 (6 bases). The V end lost 9 bases, the J end lost 4 bases, and 12 bases lay between the germline ends. Germline loops: CDR1 LNHDA, CDR2 SQIVND (reference sequence). CDR3 length: 12 residues. In DNA, the CDR3 is TGTGCCAGCGAAGGACAGCTCTATGGCTACACCTTC. This gives the protein CASEGQLYGYTF.

CDR3 sequence reads: CATLAGGMSTDTQYF. CDR3 nucleotide sequence: TGTGCCACCCTAGCGGGAGGGATGAGCACAGATACGCAGTATTTT. V and J are TRBV15 and TRBJ2-3, with 12 positions matching TRBD2. CDR3 size: 15 residues. J gave up 0 bases and V 8 bases, and 3 bases lay outside the gene matches. Germline lookup yields CDR1 LNHNV and CDR2 YYDKDF (reference sequence).

The chain carries TRBV4-2 and TRBJ2-5; a weak D match, TRBD1 (6 bases). The CDR3 extends over 15 amino acids. Between the trimmed V and J ends, which lost 4 bases and 5 bases, there was a span of 17 bases. Germline V gene sequence: CDR1 LGHNA, CDR2 YNFKEQ. The CDR3 sequence is CASSPDRFRLETQYF. CDR3 DNA: TGTGCCAGCAGCCCGGACAGATTTAGGTTGGAGACCCAGTACTTC.

Details on this clone: Its ends do not fully match the called genes, so a read error is possible. The CDR3 DNA follows: TGTGCCAGCAGTCTATCAGCCTCCCCCACAGATACGCAGTATTTT. The encoded protein is CASSLSASPTDTQYF. The chain carries TRBV27 and TRBJ2-3; D not resolved. Germline lookup yields CDR1 MNHEY and CDR2 SMNVEV (reference sequence). The CDR3 totals 15 residues.

CDR3: CASSYSLAGNQPQHF. In DNA form, the CDR3 reads TGTGCCAGCAGTTACTCCCTCGCGGGAAATCAGCCCCAGCATTTT. J is TRBJ1-5 and V is TRBV6-6, with D unresolved. This CDR3 contains 15 residues. Germline V CDR1 and CDR2: MNHNY, SVGAGI (reference sequence). V lost 0 bases to trimming and J lost 4 bases, with 10 bases between them.

The gene calls are TRBV2 and TRBJ1-4; a possible D gene is TRBD1 (5 bases). The CDR3 runs to 13 residues. V shed 3 bases and J shed 10 bases, with 12 bases lying between them. Germline CDR1 and CDR2: SNHLY and FYNNEI. The CDR3 sequence is CASSDQGPGKLFF. The CDR3 DNA follows: TGTGCCAGCAGTGACCAGGGTCCAGGAAAACTGTTTTTT.

V is TRBV5-4 and J is TRBJ2-7; D unclear. Between the trimmed V and J ends, which lost 7 bases and 5 bases, there was a span of 16 bases. CDR1 is SGHNT and CDR2 is YYREEE in the germline V gene (reference sequence). The CDR3 runs 13 residues. Written as DNA, the CDR3 is TGTGCCAGCGGCTACACGAATAAAAACGAGCAGTACTTC. This sequence encodes CASGYTNKNEQYF.

The J gene is TRBJ2-5, the V gene TRBV5-5, with 10 bases lining up with TRBD2. The length of the CDR3 is 17 residues. Germline values: CDR1 SGHKS, CDR2 YYEKEE (reference sequence). Germline trimming cut 4 bases from V and 0 bases from J; bases unmatched to any gene: 9. CDR3 region: CASSPTGLAANQETQYF. The CDR3 coding sequence is TGTGCCAGCAGCCCGACAGGACTAGCGGCCAACCAAGAGACCCAGTACTTC.

V is TRBV2 and J is TRBJ2-7; the match to TRBD2 covers 10 bases. This CDR3 spans 15 amino acids. V was pared by 3 bases and J by 7 bases, with 9 bases of the junction left unmatched. CDR1 SNHLY and CDR2 FYNNEI come from the germline V gene. DNA for the CDR3: TGTGCCAGCAGTGAGTCTAGCGGGGGACCGGGTGAGCAGTACTTC. Translating gives CASSESSGGPGEQYF. The full variable domain, its missing parts supplied by reference TRBV2 and TRBJ2-7, is EPEVTQTPSHQVTQMGQEVILRCVPISNHLYFYWYRQILGQKVEFLVSFYNNEISEKSEIFDDQFSVERPDGSNFTLKIRSTKLEDSAMYFCASSESSGGPGEQYFGPGTRLTVT.

This chain uses TRBV30 with TRBJ1-6; D might be TRBD1 (5 bases). There are 16 residues in the CDR3. The germline V and J ends were trimmed by 1 base and 4 bases, with 14 bases remaining between them. The V gene's germline CDR1 is GTSNPN and CDR2 SVGIG (reference sequence). CDR3 sequence: CAWSGGRVGYNSPLHF. The CDR3 coding sequence is TGTGCCTGGAGTGGGGGCAGGGTGGGTTATAATTCACCCCTCCACTTT.

Only a few counts were recorded for this clone. The chain joins TRBV9 to TRBJ1-1; no firm D call. The V end was cut by 0 bases, the J end by 0 bases, with 6 bases between. This CDR3 comprises 14 residues. Germline CDR1 is SGDLS and CDR2 is YYNGEE. CDR3 amino acids: CASSVGELNTEAFF. DNA for the CDR3: TGTGCCAGCAGCGTAGGTGAGTTGAACACTGAAGCTTTCTTT.

The chain links TRBV7-2 to TRBJ2-2; no clear D gene. The germline V and J ends were trimmed by 5 bases and 6 bases, with 13 bases remaining between them. In germline, CDR1 is SGHTA, CDR2 FQGNSA. CDR3 length: 14 amino acids. The DNA for the CDR3 is TGTGCCAGCAGCCCCGGAGTTAGCCCCGGGGAGCTGTTTTTT. It specifies CASSPGVSPGELFF.

This clone was picked up one time. V gene TRBV5-4 combines with J gene TRBJ1-1, with D possibly TRBD1 on 5 matching bases. With 3 bases removed from V and 2 bases from J, the gap between germline ends came to 14 bases. In germline, CDR1 is SGHNT, CDR2 YYREEE (reference sequence). The CDR3 totals 15 residues. This CDR3 reads CASSWTGQGNTEAFF. The CDR3, as DNA: TGTGCCAGCAGCTGGACGGGCCAGGGAAACACTGAAGCTTTCTTT.

The chain recombines TRBV6-6 with TRBJ1-4, with TRBD1 matching over 10 bases. The CDR3 is made up of 15 amino acids. V lost 2 bases, J lost 6 bases, and 3 bases stayed unmatched. Germline loops: CDR1 MNHNY, CDR2 SVGAGI (reference sequence). The CDR3 region is CASSYVGTGDEKLFF. In nucleotides, the CDR3 is TGTGCCAGCAGTTACGTGGGGACAGGGGATGAAAAACTGTTTTTT.

The CDR3 DNA is TGTGCCAGTAGTATAGCACACTCTGGGGCCAACGTCCTGACTTTC. Protein sequence: CASSIAHSGANVLTF. The chain uses TRBV19 and TRBJ2-6; D not certain. Germline-derived CDR1 and CDR2 are LNHDA and SQIVND (reference sequence). V was pared by 1 base and J by 0 bases, with 4 bases between. This CDR3 contains 15 residues. The whole variable domain, filled in from reference TRBV19 and TRBJ2-6, reads DGGITQSPKYLFRKEGQNVTLSCEQNLNHDAMYWYRQDPGQGLRLIYYSQIVNDFQKGDIAEGYSVSREKKESFPLTVTSAQKNPTAFYLCASSIAHSGANVLTFGAGSRLTVL.

The genes are TRBV6-1 and TRBJ2-7, with 8 positions matching TRBD2. Germline-derived CDR1 and CDR2 are MNHNS and SASEGT. Trimming took 4 bases from V and 0 from J; bases not matched to a gene: 20. The length of the CDR3 is 20 residues. For the CDR3, the DNA is TGTGCCAGCAGTGCCCGCTTCCCAAGCGGGAGTATCTCCGTCTCCTACGAGCAGTACTTC. This translates into CASSARFPSGSISVSYEQYF.

V and J are TRBV28 and TRBJ2-2; D is unclear. The CDR3 covers 13 residues. Germline-derived CDR1 and CDR2 are MDHEN and SYDVKM. V lost 5 bases, J lost 4 bases, and 8 bases lay in between. CDR3 nucleotide sequence: TGTGCCAGCAGTCTGAGGCGCACCGGGGAGCTGTTTTTT. It translates to CASSLRRTGELFF. Full variable domain (rest looked up from reference TRBV28 and TRBJ2-2): DVKVTQSSRYLVKRTGEKVFLECVQDMDHENMFWYRQDPGLGLRLIYFSYDVKMKEKGDIPEGYSVSREKKERFSLILESASTNQTSMYLCASSLRRTGELFFGEGSRLTVL.

The rearrangement joins TRBV27 to TRBJ2-1; D might be TRBD1 (6 bases). Germline CDR1 reads MNHEY; CDR2 reads SMNVEV (reference sequence). This CDR3 comprises 11 residues. V was clipped by 8 bases and J by 10 bases, with 12 bases between them. The CDR3 DNA is TGTGCCAGCGGGGGCCTCGCAGAGCAGTTCTTC. This codes for CASGGLAEQFF.

The CDR3 region has the DNA TGTGCCACCCCGAGACAGGGTGCGAACTATGGCTACACCTTC. It codes for CATPRQGANYGYTF. This chain connects TRBV9 to TRBJ1-2; the match to TRBD1 covers 7 bases. From germline, CDR1 is SGDLS and CDR2 YYNGEE. Trimming cost V 9 bases and J 2 bases; bases outside gene matches: 10. The CDR3 length is 14 residues.

This clone was detected only once. This chain uses TRBV9 with TRBJ2-3; 13 bases agree with TRBD2. This CDR3 spans 15 amino acids. Germline CDR1 and CDR2: SGDLS and YYNGEE. J lost 6 bases, V lost 4 bases, and 5 bases had no gene match. CDR3 bases: TGTGCCAGCAGCCCAACTAGCGGGGGGGTGGATACGCAGTATTTT. Its protein is CASSPTSGGVDTQYF.

Notes on this clone: One end of the junction varies from germline; a read error may be responsible. Other nucleotide sequences in the sample specify the same CDR3. The CDR3 DNA sequence: TGTGCTAGCAGTCCGGCTGAGGGCGGTGGGGCCAACGTCCTGACTTTC. Translated, it gives CASSPAEGGGANVLTF. V and J are TRBV28 and TRBJ2-6, with D tentatively TRBD2 (5 bases). Germline values: CDR1 MDHEN, CDR2 SYDVKM. The CDR3 length is 16 residues. Full variable domain (rest looked up from reference TRBV28 and TRBJ2-6): DVKVTQSSRYLVKRTGEKVFLECVQDMDHENMFWYRQDPGLGLRLIYFSYDVKMKEKGDIPEGYSVSREKKERFSLILESASTNQTSMYLCASSPAEGGGANVLTFGAGSRLTVL.

This sequence joins TRBV19 and TRBJ2-6, with a weak D call TRBD1 (5 bases). Germline V gives CDR1 LNHDA, CDR2 SQIVND (reference sequence). The CDR3 extends over 16 amino acids. Deletions cut 10 bases from V and 0 bases from J, with 16 bases between. CDR3 DNA: TGTGCCACAGCAGGGATGGGTAGCTCTGGGGCCAACGTCCTGACTTTC. Translation: CATAGMGSSGANVLTF.